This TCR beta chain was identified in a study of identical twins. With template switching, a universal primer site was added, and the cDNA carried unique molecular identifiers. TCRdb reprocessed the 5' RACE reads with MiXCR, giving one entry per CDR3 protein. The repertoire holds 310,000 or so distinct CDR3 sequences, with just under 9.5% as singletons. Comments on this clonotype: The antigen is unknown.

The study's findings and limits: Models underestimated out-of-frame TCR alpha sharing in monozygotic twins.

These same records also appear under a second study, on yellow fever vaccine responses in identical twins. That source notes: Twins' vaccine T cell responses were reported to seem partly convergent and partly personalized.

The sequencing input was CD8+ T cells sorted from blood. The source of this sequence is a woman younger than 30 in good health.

The DNA for the CDR3 is TGTGCCAGCAGCTTAGACCAAATTCAGGGGGCTGGGGCCAACGTCCTGACTTTC. This encodes CASSLDQIQGAGANVLTF. The chain joins TRBV11-2 to TRBJ2-6, with TRBD1 matching over 7 bases. There are 18 residues in the CDR3. Germline CDR1 is SGHAT and CDR2 is FQNNGV. Trimming removed 0 bases from V and 2 bases from J; junction bases left unmatched: 7.